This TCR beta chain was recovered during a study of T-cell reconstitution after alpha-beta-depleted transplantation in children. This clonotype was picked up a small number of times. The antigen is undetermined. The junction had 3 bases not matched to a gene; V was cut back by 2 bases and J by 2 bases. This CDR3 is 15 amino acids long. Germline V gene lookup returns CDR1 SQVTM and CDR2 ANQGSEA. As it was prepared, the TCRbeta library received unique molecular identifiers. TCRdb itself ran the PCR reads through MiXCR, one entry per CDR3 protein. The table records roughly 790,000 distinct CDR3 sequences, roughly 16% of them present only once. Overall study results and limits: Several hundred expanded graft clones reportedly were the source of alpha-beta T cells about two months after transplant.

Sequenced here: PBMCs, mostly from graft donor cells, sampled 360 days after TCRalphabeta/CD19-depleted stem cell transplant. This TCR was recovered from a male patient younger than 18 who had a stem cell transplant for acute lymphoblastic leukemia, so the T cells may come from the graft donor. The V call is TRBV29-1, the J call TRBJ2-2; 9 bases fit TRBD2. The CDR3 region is CSVELAGRNTGELFF. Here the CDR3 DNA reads TGCAGCGTTGAACTAGCGGGACGTAACACCGGGGAGCTGTTTTTT.